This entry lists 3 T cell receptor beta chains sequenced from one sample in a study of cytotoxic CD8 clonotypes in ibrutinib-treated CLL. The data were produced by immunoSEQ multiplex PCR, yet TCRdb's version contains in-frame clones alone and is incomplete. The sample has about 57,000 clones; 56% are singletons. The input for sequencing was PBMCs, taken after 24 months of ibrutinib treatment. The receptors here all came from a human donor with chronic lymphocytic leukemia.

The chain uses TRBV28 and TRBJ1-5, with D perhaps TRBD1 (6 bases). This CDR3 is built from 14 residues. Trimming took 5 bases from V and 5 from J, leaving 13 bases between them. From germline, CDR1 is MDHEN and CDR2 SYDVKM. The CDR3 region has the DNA TGTGCCAGCAGTCTAACAGGGAGCCATCAGCCCCAGCATTTT. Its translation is CASSLTGSHQPQHF.

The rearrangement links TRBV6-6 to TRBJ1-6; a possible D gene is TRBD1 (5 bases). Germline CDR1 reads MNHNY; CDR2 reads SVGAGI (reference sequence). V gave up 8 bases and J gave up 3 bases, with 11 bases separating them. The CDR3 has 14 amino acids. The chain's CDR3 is CASRRDGYNSPLHF. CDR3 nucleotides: TGTGCCAGCCGCAGGGACGGCTATAATTCACCCCTCCACTTT.

Here the CDR3 DNA reads TGTGCCACCAGCAGAGAGCCACACGGGGGTACTGAAGCTTTCTTT. Its protein product is CATSREPHGGTEAFF. The V and J genes are TRBV15 and TRBJ1-1, with TRBD1 as a possible D gene (5 bases). The CDR3 runs to 15 residues. In germline, CDR1 is LNHNV, CDR2 YYDKDF (reference sequence). With 0 bases removed from V and 5 bases from J, the gap between germline ends came to 13 bases.